This T cell receptor beta chain appears in the sequencing data of a study of blood T cell repertoires in COVID-19. Assay used: immunoSEQ multiplex PCR; TCRdb lists only in-frame clones, some missing. Of approximately 460,000 clones in the sample, approximately 92% were seen once. The CDR3 spans 15 residues. Germline V gene sequence: CDR1 SGHKS, CDR2 YYEKEE (reference sequence). Germline trimming cut 2 bases from V and 2 bases from J; bases unmatched to any gene: 4. This receptor was obtained from a man aged 18 to 30 with COVID-19, enrolled during active disease. The sample was peripheral blood. The chain joins TRBV5-5 to TRBJ2-1, with TRBD2 identical over 7 bases. As DNA, the CDR3 is TGTGCCAGCAGCTTTGGAGCGGGACCCTACAATGAGCAGTTCTTC. Residues: CASSFGAGPYNEQFF. Combining the CDR3 with reference TRBV5-5 and TRBJ2-1 gives the whole variable domain DAGVTQSPTHLIKTRGQQVTLRCSPISGHKSVSWYQQVLGQGPQFIFQYYEKEERGRGNFPDRFSARQFPNYSSELNVNALLLGDSALYLCASSFGAGPYNEQFFGPGTRLTVL.